This TCR beta chain was recovered during a study of CD8+ T cells in alopecia areata. Study overall: Those treated were given oral tofacitinib at 5 to 10 mg twice daily.

Alopecia areata patients gave lesional scalp punch biopsies and peripheral blood samples. It was cDNA, reverse transcribed from extracted RNA, that served as the sequencing template. The assay was immunoSEQ multiplex PCR, and TCRdb's table has in-frame clones only and misses some. The sample comprises around 140,000 clones, roughly 44% of which are singletons, and roughly 6.8% rests with the top ten. The sample was CD4+ T cells sorted from blood. The TCR sequence derives from a human donor with alopecia areata.

CDR3 nucleotide sequence: TGCGCCAGCAGTCAGTGGGTAGGCCCCGGGCGGTGGAAACTGTTTTTT. As protein: CASSQWVGPGRWKLFF. This chain connects TRBV23-1 to TRBJ1-4; D call uncertain. TRBV23-1 is an ORF, with its function uncertain. The CDR3 runs to 16 residues. Trimming took 3 bases from V and 11 from J, leaving 22 bases between them.